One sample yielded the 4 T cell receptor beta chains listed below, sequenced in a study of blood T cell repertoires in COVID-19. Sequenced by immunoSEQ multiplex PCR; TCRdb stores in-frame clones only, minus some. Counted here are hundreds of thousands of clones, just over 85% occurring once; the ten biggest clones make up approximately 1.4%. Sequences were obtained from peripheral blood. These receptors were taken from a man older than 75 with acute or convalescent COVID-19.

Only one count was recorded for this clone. CDR3 DNA: TGTGCCAGAGGGGGTCAACCCGATGAAAAACTGTTTTTT. It codes for CARGGQPDEKLFF. The chain employs TRBV2 and TRBJ1-4, with D perhaps matching TRBD1 (6 bases). V was trimmed by 9 bases and J by 6 bases, leaving 14 bases between them. This CDR3 region has 13 residues. The germline gives CDR1 SNHLY, CDR2 FYNNEI.

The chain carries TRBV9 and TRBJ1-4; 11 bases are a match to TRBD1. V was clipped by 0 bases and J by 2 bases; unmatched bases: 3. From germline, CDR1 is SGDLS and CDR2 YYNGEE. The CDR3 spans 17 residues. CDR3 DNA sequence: TGTGCCAGCAGCGTAGAGGACAGGGGGCGGACTAATGAAAAACTGTTTTTT. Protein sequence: CASSVEDRGRTNEKLFF.

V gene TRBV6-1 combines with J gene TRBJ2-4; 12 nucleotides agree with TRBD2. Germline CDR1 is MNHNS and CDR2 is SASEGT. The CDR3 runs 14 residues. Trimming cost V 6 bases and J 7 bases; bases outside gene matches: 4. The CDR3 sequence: CASSALAGGNIQYF. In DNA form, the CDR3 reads TGTGCCAGCAGCGCGCTAGCGGGAGGGAACATTCAGTACTTC.

The CDR3 here is CASGQNAYEQYF. The CDR3 nucleotides read TGTGCCAGCGGCCAGAACGCCTACGAGCAGTACTTC. The chain links TRBV25-1 to TRBJ2-7; the D is unclear. The CDR3 sequence is 12 residues long. Per the germline V gene, CDR1 is MGHDK and CDR2 is SYGVNS. Trimming left V 8 bases short and J 2 bases short, with 10 bases between.